Listed below are T cell receptor beta chains from one sample, sequenced in a study of shared clonotypes between healthy human individuals. The table came from immunoSEQ multiplex PCR; TCRdb's copy has only in-frame clones and leaves some out. The profile covers around 650,000 clones, with 90% to 97% appearing a single time and roughly 0.1% taken by the ten largest. The sample comprised naive CD8+ T cells sorted from blood. Receptors originate from a woman aged 30 to 39 in good health. The CDR3 runs from the conserved cysteine through the conserved F or W. The order of the fields is V gene, D gene, clone size, J gene, CDR3 DNA, CDR3 protein. D genes are given only for firm matches. Some rows mark clone size as missing; the rest say once, few, many or name a class of expanded clone.

TRBV28	.	.	TRBJ2-5	TGTGCCAGCAGTACCCCGGCACCCAGCTGGGAGACCCAGTACTTC	CASSTPAPSWETQYF
TRBV19	.	once	TRBJ1-2	TGTGCCAGTACCACGGCAGGGGTCGGCTACACCTTC	CASTTAGVGYTF
TRBV5-6	.	once	TRBJ1-5	TGTGCCAGCAGCTTGGGGAGGGCCCGACAGCCCCAGCATTTT	CASSLGRARQPQHF
TRBV4-2	TRBD1	.	TRBJ1-2	TGTGCCAGCACGCCTTATACGACAGGGTCCTATGGCTACACCTTC	CASTPYTTGSYGYTF
TRBV7-2	TRBD2	.	TRBJ2-7	TGTGCCAGCAGCCCGCTAGCGGGAGGTTACGAGCAGTACTTC	CASSPLAGGYEQYF
TRBV6-5	.	.	TRBJ2-7	TGTGCCAGCAGTCGGACTCCCTCTCCATTTGAGCAGTACTTC	CASSRTPSPFEQYF
TRBV5-6	TRBD2	.	TRBJ2-7	TGTGCCAGCAGCCCAACAGCGGGAGGGCCGATTTACGAGCAGTACTTC	CASSPTAGGPIYEQYF
TRBV19	.	.	TRBJ2-7	TGTGCCAGTAGCCCTCGGACAACCCCCTACGAGCAGTACTTC	CASSPRTTPYEQYF
TRBV7-9	.	.	TRBJ2-1	TGTGCCAGCAGTCATGCGCGGGACGACAATGAGCAGTTCTTC	CASSHARDDNEQFF
TRBV28	TRBD2	.	TRBJ2-1	TGTGCCAGCAGCCCACTTCTAGCGGACAATGAGCAGTTCTTC	CASSPLLADNEQFF
TRBV7-2	TRBD2	.	TRBJ2-7	TGTGCCAGCAGCTTACTAGCGGGATCGTACGAGCAGTACTTC	CASSLLAGSYEQYF
TRBV28	.	.	TRBJ2-7	TGTGCCAGCAGTTTAAACCGGGGCGGAGGTTTAGACGAGCAGTACTTC	CASSLNRGGGLDEQYF
TRBV27	.	.	TRBJ1-4	TGTGCCAGCAGTTTATCCCGCGTAGACAAACTGTTTTTT	CASSLSRVDKLFF
TRBV28	TRBD2	.	TRBJ2-1	TGTGCCAGCAGTTTAGTGGTCGAGACTAGCGGGAGGTTCAATGAGCAGTTCTTC	CASSLVVETSGRFNEQFF
TRBV27	.	.	TRBJ1-5	TGTGCCAGCAGCTCCGCAGGGTGGGGGAGCAATCAGCCCCAGCATTTT	CASSSAGWGSNQPQHF
TRBV6-1	.	.	TRBJ2-6	TGTGCCAGCAGTGCGCCGTGGGAAGGGGCCAACGTCCTGACTTTC	CASSAPWEGANVLTF
TRBV6-1	TRBD2	.	TRBJ2-1	TGTGCCAGCAGTGAACCCTTCTCACACATCCGAGCGGGAGGGGCCTACAATGAGCAGTTCTTC	CASSEPFSHIRAGGAYNEQFF
TRBV25-1	.	.	TRBJ2-3	TGTGCCAGCAGTGAATCTCCCACAGATACGCAGTATTTT	CASSESPTDTQYF
TRBV4-2	.	.	TRBJ2-7	TGTGCCAGCAGCGGCCGGGGCACTTACGAGCAGTACTTC	CASSGRGTYEQYF
TRBV23-1	.	.	TRBJ1-1	TGCGCCACCCTTGAGCTGAACACTGAAGCTTTCTTT	CATLELNTEAFF
TRBV5-6	TRBD2	.	TRBJ2-3	TGTGCCAGCAGTTCCGGGACTAGATGGCCAGATACGCAGTATTTT	CASSSGTRWPDTQYF
TRBV5-1	.	.	TRBJ1-3	TGCGCCAGCAGCTTGGGGACAGCGGGCTTTTCTGGAAACACCATATATTTT	CASSLGTAGFSGNTIYF
TRBV11-2	.	.	TRBJ2-3	TGTGCCAGCAGCTTAGGTGGGGGGAGCACAGATACGCAGTATTTT	CASSLGGGSTDTQYF